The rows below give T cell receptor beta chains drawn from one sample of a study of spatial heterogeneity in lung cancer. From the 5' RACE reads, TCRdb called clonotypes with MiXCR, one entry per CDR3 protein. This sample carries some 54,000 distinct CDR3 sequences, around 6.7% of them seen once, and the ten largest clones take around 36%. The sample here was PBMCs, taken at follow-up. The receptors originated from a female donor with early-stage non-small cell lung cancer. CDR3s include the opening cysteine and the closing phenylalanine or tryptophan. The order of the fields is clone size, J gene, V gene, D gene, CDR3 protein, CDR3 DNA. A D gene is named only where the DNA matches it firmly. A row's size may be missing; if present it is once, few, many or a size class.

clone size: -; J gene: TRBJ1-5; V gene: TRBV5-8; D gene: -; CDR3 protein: CASSLLQPQHF; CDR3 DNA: TGTGCCAGCAGCTTGCTACAGCCCCAGCATTTT
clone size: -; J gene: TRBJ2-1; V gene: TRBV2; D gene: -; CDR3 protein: CASLLTRRVNEQFF; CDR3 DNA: TGTGCCAGCTTACTGACCCGGAGGGTTAATGAGCAGTTCTTC
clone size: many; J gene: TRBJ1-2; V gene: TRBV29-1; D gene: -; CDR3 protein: CSGLSGGSYTF; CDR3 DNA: TGCAGCGGGCTTTCCGGGGGTAGCTACACCTTC
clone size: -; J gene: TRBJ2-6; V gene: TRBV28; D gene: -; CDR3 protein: CASSLTDGANVLTF; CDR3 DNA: TGTGCCAGCAGCCTAACAGACGGGGCCAACGTCCTGACTTTC
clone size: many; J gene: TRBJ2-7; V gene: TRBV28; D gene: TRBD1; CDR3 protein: CASTIGTGGYEQYF; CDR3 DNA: TGTGCCAGCACCATCGGAACAGGGGGCTACGAGCAGTACTTC
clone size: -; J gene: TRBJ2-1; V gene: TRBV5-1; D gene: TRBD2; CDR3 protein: CASSGGDSYNEQFF; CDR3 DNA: TGCGCCAGCAGCGGGGGGGACTCCTACAATGAGCAGTTCTTC
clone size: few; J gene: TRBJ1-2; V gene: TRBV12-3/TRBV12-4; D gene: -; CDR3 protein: CASSPPGYRYGYPF; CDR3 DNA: TGTGCCAGCAGTCCTCCAGGGTATCGATATGGCTACCCCTTC
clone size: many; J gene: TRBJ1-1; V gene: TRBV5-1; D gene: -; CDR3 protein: CASSSGPRNTEAFF; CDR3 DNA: TGCGCCAGCAGCTCCGGTCCGAGGAACACTGAAGCTTTCTTT
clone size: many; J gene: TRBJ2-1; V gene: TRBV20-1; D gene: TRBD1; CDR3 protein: CSVPTGFTYNEQFF; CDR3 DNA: TGCAGTGTTCCGACAGGGTTTACCTACAATGAGCAGTTCTTC
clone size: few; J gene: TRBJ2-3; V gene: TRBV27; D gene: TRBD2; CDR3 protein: CASGTSGVLDTQYF; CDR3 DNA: TGTGCCAGTGGGACTAGCGGGGTGCTGGATACGCAGTATTTT
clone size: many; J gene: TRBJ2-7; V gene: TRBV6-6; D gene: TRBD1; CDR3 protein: CASILRQGADEQYF; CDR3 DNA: TGTGCCAGCATCCTAAGACAGGGGGCGGACGAGCAGTACTTC
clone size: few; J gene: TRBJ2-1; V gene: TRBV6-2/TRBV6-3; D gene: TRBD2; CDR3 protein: CASSTRAWGREGQFF; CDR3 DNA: TGTGCCAGCAGCACCAGAGCATGGGGGCGGGAGGGGCAGTTCTTC
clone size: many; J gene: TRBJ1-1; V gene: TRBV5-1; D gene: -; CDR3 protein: CASSATGRDTEAFF; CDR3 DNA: TGCGCCAGCAGCGCTACAGGGCGAGACACTGAAGCTTTCTTT
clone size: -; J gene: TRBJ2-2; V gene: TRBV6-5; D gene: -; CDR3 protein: CASSYSIGTGELFF; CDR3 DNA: TGTGCCAGCAGTTACTCGATAGGCACCGGGGAGCTGTTTTTT
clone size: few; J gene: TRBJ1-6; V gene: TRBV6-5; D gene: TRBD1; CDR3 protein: CASSGQGNNSPLHF; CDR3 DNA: TGTGCCTCTTCTGGACAGGGAAATAATTCACCCCTCCACTTT
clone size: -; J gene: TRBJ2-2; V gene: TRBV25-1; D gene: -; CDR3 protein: CASSELTGELFF; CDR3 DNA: TGTGCCAGCAGTGAATTGACCGGGGAGCTGTTTTTT
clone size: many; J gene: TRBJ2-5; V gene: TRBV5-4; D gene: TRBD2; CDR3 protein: CASSLASAGGVTQYF; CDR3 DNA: TGTGCCAGCAGCTTGGCCTCAGCGGGGGGGGTGACCCAGTACTTC
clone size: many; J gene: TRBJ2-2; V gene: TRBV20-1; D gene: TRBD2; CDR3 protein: CSARLAGNTGELFF; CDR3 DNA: TGCAGTGCTAGACTAGCGGGGAACACCGGGGAGCTGTTTTTT
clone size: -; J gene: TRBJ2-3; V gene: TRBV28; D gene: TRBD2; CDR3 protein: CASSLSSGGGADTQYF; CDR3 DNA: TGTGCCAGCAGTTTAAGTTCCGGCGGGGGGGCGGATACGCAGTATTTT
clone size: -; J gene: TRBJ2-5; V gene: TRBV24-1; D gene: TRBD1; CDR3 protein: CATSDSRGSQETQYF; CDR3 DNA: TGTGCCACCAGTGATTCCAGGGGGTCCCAAGAGACCCAGTACTTC
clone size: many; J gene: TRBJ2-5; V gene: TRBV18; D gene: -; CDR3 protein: CASSSGTPASETQYF; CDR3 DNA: TGTGCCAGCTCATCAGGGACTCCCGCCTCGGAGACCCAGTACTTC
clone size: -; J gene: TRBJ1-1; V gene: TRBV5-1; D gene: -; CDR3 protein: CATSGQPNTEAFF; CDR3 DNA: TGCGCCACCTCCGGGCAGCCGAACACTGAAGCTTTCTTT
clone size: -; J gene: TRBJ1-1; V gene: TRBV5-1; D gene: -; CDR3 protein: CASSLGQGFTEAFF; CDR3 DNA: TGCGCCAGCAGCTTGGGGCAGGGATTCACTGAAGCTTTCTTT
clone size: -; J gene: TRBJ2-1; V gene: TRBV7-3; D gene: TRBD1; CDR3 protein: CASSPDRAYNEQFF; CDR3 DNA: TGTGCCAGCAGCCCGGACAGGGCCTACAATGAGCAGTTCTTC
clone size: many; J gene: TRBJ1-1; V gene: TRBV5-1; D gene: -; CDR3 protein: CASSRTPGYQQSTEAFF; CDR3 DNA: TGCGCCAGCAGCAGGACCCCGGGGTACCAGCAGAGTACTGAAGCTTTCTTT
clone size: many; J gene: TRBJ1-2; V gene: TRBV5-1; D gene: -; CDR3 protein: CASSLSGYGYTF; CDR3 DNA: TGCGCCAGCAGCTTGAGCGGATATGGCTACACCTTC
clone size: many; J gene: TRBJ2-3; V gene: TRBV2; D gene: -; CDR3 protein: CASSVGGADTQYF; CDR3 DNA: TGTGCCAGCAGTGTTGGGGGTGCAGATACGCAGTATTTT
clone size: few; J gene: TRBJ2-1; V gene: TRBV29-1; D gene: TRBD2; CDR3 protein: CSVWTSGGHGDEQFF; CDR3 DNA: TGCAGCGTTTGGACTAGCGGGGGTCATGGGGATGAGCAGTTCTTC
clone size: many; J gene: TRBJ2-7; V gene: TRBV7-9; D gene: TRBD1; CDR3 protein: CASSPDRDSYEQYF; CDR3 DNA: TGTGCCAGCAGCCCGGACAGGGACTCCTACGAGCAGTACTTC
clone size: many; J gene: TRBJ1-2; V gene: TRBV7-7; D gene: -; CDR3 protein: CASSPLGANYGYTF; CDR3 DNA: TGTGCTAGCAGCCCCCTCGGAGCTAACTATGGCTACACCTTC
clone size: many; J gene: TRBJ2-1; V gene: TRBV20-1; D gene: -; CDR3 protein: CSATDEGTYNEQFF; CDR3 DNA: TGCAGTGCTACCGACGAGGGCACCTACAATGAGCAGTTCTTC
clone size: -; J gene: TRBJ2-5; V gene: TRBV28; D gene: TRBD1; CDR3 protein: CASSRQGAGETQYF; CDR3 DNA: TGTGCCAGCAGTAGGCAGGGGGCAGGAGAGACCCAGTACTTC
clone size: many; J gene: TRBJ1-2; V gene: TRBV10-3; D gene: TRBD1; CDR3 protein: CAITPGTGGLYGYTF; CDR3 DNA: TGTGCCATCACCCCCGGGACAGGGGGACTCTATGGCTACACCTTC
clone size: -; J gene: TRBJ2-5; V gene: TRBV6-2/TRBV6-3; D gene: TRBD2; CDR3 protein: CASSYSSLAGGPFEETQYF; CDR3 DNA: TGTGCCAGCAGTTACTCCTCACTAGCGGGGGGGCCGTTTGAAGAGACCCAGTACTTC
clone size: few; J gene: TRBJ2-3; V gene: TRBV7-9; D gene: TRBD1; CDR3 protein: CASSPNRGRADTQYF; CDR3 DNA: TGTGCCAGCAGCCCGAACAGGGGGCGTGCAGATACGCAGTATTTT
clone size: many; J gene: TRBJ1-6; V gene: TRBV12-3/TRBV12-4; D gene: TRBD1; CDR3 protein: CASVLGGTAYNSPLHF; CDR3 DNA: TGTGCCAGCGTATTGGGAGGGACAGCCTATAATTCACCCCTCCACTTT
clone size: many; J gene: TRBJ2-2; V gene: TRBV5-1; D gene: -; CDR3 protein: CASSFGGSGELFF; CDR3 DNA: TGCGCCAGCAGCTTCGGGGGCTCCGGGGAGCTGTTTTTT
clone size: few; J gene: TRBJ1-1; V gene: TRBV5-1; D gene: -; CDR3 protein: CASSLALSTEAFF; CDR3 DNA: TGCGCCAGCAGCTTGGCCCTGAGCACTGAAGCTTTCTTT
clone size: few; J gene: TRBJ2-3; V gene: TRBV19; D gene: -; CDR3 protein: CASSTRGVITDTQYF; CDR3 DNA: TGTGCCAGTAGTACCCGAGGGGTCATCACAGATACGCAGTATTTT
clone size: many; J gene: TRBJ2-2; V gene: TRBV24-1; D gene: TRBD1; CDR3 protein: CATSDHGQGNTGELFF; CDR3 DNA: TGTGCCACCAGTGATCACGGACAGGGAAACACCGGGGAGCTGTTTTTT
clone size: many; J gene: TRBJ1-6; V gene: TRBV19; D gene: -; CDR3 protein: CASSPAGGNSPLHF; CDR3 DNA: TGTGCCAGTAGCCCGGCGGGGGGCAATTCACCCCTCCACTTT
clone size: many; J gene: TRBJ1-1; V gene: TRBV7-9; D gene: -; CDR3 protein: CASSFTGRTEAFF; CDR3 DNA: TGTGCCAGCAGCTTCACAGGGAGGACTGAAGCTTTCTTT
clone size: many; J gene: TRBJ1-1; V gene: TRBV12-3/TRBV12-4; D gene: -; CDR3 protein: CASSTGTPIEAFF; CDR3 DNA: TGTGCCAGCAGTACCGGGACACCTATTGAAGCTTTCTTT
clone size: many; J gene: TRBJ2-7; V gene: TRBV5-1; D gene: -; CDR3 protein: CASSLTGAEAYEQYF; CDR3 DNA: TGCGCCAGCAGCTTGACGGGGGCGGAAGCCTACGAGCAGTACTTC
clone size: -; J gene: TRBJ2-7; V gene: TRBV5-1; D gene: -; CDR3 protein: CASSASGVEYEQYF; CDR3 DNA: TGCGCCAGCAGCGCCTCCGGGGTGGAGTACGAGCAGTACTTC